The 2 T cell receptor beta chains in this list originate from one sample, sequenced in a study of cytomegalovirus exposure and HLA in healthy donors. Vbeta (60) and Jbeta (13) primers were used in the PCR. Profiling relied on immunoSEQ multiplex PCR, and the TCRdb table lists in-frame clones only, not all of them. Among around 130,000 clones listed, just over 65% were seen once. The sequenced sample was PBMCs. These receptors were taken from a man between 18 and 35 years old in good health and CMV-seronegative.

This clone has only a few counts. The chain joins TRBV6-6 to TRBJ2-7; 9 bases line up with TRBD2. The CDR3 extends over 15 amino acids. V lost 2 bases to trimming and J lost 0 bases; unmatched junction nucleotides: 2. Germline values: CDR1 MNHNY, CDR2 SVGAGI (reference sequence). CDR3 in amino acids: CASSYLAGSSYEQYF. In DNA form, the CDR3 reads TGTGCCAGCAGTTACCTAGCGGGGAGCTCCTACGAGCAGTACTTC.

This clone was observed once. The chain joins TRBV6-6 to TRBJ1-2; TRBD1 is a possible D gene (5 bases). The V end lost 2 bases, the J end lost 6 bases, and 13 bases lay between the germline ends. CDR1 is MNHNY, CDR2 SVGAGI, per germline (reference sequence). The CDR3 totals 14 residues. The CDR3 loop is CASSYGAVRDGYTF. DNA of the CDR3: TGTGCCAGCAGTTACGGGGCAGTCCGGGATGGCTACACCTTC.